This T cell receptor beta chain was profiled in a study of blood T cell repertoires in COVID-19. The data were produced by immunoSEQ multiplex PCR, yet TCRdb's version contains in-frame clones alone and is incomplete. Of roughly 250,000 clones in the sample, roughly 87% were seen once. The CDR3 totals 14 residues. The germline gives CDR1 MNHEY, CDR2 SVGEGT. The V end was cut by 0 bases, the J end by 7 bases, with 10 bases between. Enrollees, about 18 to 89 years old, lived in 24 US areas. The chain recombines TRBV6-2 or TRBV6-3 with TRBJ1-5; maybe TRBD1 (6 bases). The sequence was obtained from a woman aged 30 to 39 with acute COVID-19. Sequences were obtained from PBMCs or T cells enriched from blood (not recorded which). Here the CDR3 reads CASSYSQGHQPQHF. The CDR3 DNA is TGTGCCAGCAGTTACTCACAGGGTCACCAGCCCCAGCATTTT.